One sample yielded the 25 T cell receptor beta chains listed below, sequenced in a study of cytomegalovirus exposure and HLA in healthy donors. The PCR had 60 Vbeta and 13 Jbeta primers. Data came from immunoSEQ multiplex PCR; TCRdb stores just in-frame clones and leaves some out. The sample records 210,000 or so clones, 85% to 90% being singletons. Material for sequencing was PBMCs. Source of these receptors: a young woman in good health and CMV-seronegative.

The chain combines TRBV14 with TRBJ2-1; 7 bases line up with TRBD2. CDR3 size: 18 residues. V shed 4 bases and J 2 bases; nucleotides not matched to a gene: 14. CDR1 SGHDN and CDR2 FVKESK come from the germline V gene. The CDR3 protein is CASSLEGPYAGAYNEQFF. DNA of the CDR3: TGTGCCAGCAGCCTCGAAGGGCCCTATGCGGGAGCCTACAATGAGCAGTTCTTC.

The V gene is TRBV15, the J gene TRBJ2-1; TRBD2 aligns across 8 bases. From germline, CDR1 is LNHNV and CDR2 YYDKDF (reference sequence). The CDR3 is 15 residues long. J gave up 6 bases and V 1 base, and 5 bases lay outside the gene matches. CDR3 bases: TGTGCCACCAGCAGAGGACCGGGAGGGGTCAATGAGCAGTTCTTC. This translates into CATSRGPGGVNEQFF.

The CDR3 region is CASSQPGQGSYGYTF. The CDR3 nucleotides read TGCGCCAGCAGCCAACCAGGACAGGGGAGCTATGGCTACACCTTC. V usage is TRBV4-3 and J usage is TRBJ1-2; the match to TRBD1 covers 9 bases. With V trimmed by 2 bases and J by 4 bases, 5 bases remained unmatched. This CDR3 contains 15 residues. Looked up from germline, CDR1 is LGHNA and CDR2 is YSLEER.

The sample holds one count of this clone. As DNA, the CDR3 is TGTGCCAGCAGCGTCGGGGGGGCTGGTGGGAATTCACCCCTCCACTTT. It codes for CASSVGGAGGNSPLHF. The V call is TRBV9, the J call TRBJ1-6, with D tentatively TRBD1 (6 bases). CDR3 length: 16 amino acids. Trimming shortened V by 2 bases and J by 7 bases, and 16 bases separated the two germline ends. Germline V lookup: CDR1 SGDLS, CDR2 YYNGEE.

The chain uses TRBV29-1 and TRBJ2-7, with D maybe TRBD1 (6 bases). Deletions cut 4 bases from V and 2 bases from J, with 9 bases between. This CDR3 has 12 residues. Germline V gives CDR1 SQVTM, CDR2 ANQGSEA. CDR3 coding DNA: TGCAGCGTTGCGACAGGAGCCTACGAGCAGTACTTC. Its translation is CSVATGAYEQYF.

This clone was picked up one time. The identical CDR3 is also encoded by other nucleotide sequences in the sample. The V gene is TRBV7-2, the J gene TRBJ2-5; D not certain. Germline loops: CDR1 SGHTA, CDR2 FQGNSA. The CDR3 sequence is 11 residues long. The V end was cut by 3 bases, the J end by 5 bases, with 4 bases between. Here the CDR3 reads CASSFGETQYF. The CDR3, as DNA: TGTGCCAGCAGCTTTGGCGAGACCCAGTACTTC.

The chain uses TRBV21-1 and TRBJ2-7; TRBD1 is the table's D call, not checked against the DNA. TRBV21-1 is termed a pseudogene. This CDR3 has 15 amino acids. CDR3 nucleotides: TGTGCCAGCAGCAAGGACAGGGCAAACACCTACGAGCAGTACTTC. Its protein is CASSKDRANTYEQYF.

The chain combines TRBV7-2 with TRBJ2-7, with TRBD2 matching 14 bases. The V and J ends lost 5 bases and 5 bases, in that order; junction bases with no gene match: 14. The length of the CDR3 is 18 residues. From germline, CDR1 is SGHTA and CDR2 FQGNSA. This CDR3 reads CASSPYGLAGGGFDEQYF. The CDR3 nucleotides read TGTGCCAGCAGCCCCTATGGACTAGCGGGAGGTGGTTTCGACGAGCAGTACTTC.

V and J are TRBV5-1 and TRBJ2-7; 9 nucleotides match TRBD2. This CDR3 spans 15 amino acids. CDR1 is SGHRS, CDR2 YFSETQ, per germline. The J segment lost 1 base and the V segment lost 5 bases, leaving 7 bases of the junction unmatched. The CDR3 DNA follows: TGCGCCAGCAGTTCTACTAGCGGGCTGTCCTACGAGCAGTACTTC. Residues: CASSSTSGLSYEQYF.

The DNA for the CDR3 is TGTGCCAGCAGCCCACCACAGGGTAACACCGGGGAGCTGTTTTTT. The encoded protein is CASSPPQGNTGELFF. J is TRBJ2-2 and V is TRBV11-3; weak D call: TRBD1 (6 bases). The CDR3 is made up of 15 amino acids. CDR1 SGHNT and CDR2 YENEEA come from the germline V gene. V lost 5 bases, J lost 2 bases, and 12 bases lay in between.

The V gene is TRBV4-3, the J gene TRBJ2-1; no firm D call. From germline, CDR1 is LGHNA and CDR2 YSLEER. The CDR3 runs 16 residues. Between the trimmed V and J ends, which lost 0 bases and 0 bases, there was a span of 9 bases. This CDR3 reads CASSQDFADSYNEQFF. In DNA form, the CDR3 reads TGCGCCAGCAGCCAAGATTTTGCGGACTCCTACAATGAGCAGTTCTTC.

The V gene is TRBV6-1, the J gene TRBJ1-1, with TRBD1 identical over 8 bases. V was clipped by 0 bases and J by 4 bases; unmatched bases: 4. The CDR3 length is 15 residues. Per the germline V gene, CDR1 is MNHNS and CDR2 is SASEGT. The CDR3: CASSEARTGRTEAFF. The CDR3 region has the DNA TGTGCCAGCAGTGAAGCGCGGACAGGGCGCACTGAAGCTTTCTTT.

The rearrangement links TRBV15 to TRBJ2-1; D remains ambiguous. Germline V gene lookup returns CDR1 LNHNV and CDR2 YYDKDF (reference sequence). The CDR3 runs to 16 residues. V dropped 0 bases and J dropped 5 bases, with 14 bases sitting between them. CDR3 DNA sequence: TGTGCCACCAGCAGAGAACCAAAAAGACTGGACAATGAGCAGTTCTTC. Amino acid sequence: CATSREPKRLDNEQFF.

A single count supports this clone. J is TRBJ2-7 and V is TRBV5-1, with a weak D call TRBD2 (6 bases). CDR1 SGHRS and CDR2 YFSETQ come from the germline V gene. This CDR3 contains 14 residues. V dropped 1 base and J dropped 7 bases, with 15 bases sitting between them. CDR3 protein: CASSLRAQEGEQYF. For the CDR3, the DNA is TGCGCCAGCAGCTTGAGGGCACAGGAGGGTGAGCAGTACTTC.

The chain carries TRBV27 and TRBJ2-1, with 14 positions matching TRBD2. In germline, CDR1 is MNHEY, CDR2 SMNVEV (reference sequence). The CDR3 spans 15 residues. V was clipped by 2 bases and J by 6 bases; unmatched bases: 0. Here the CDR3 DNA reads TGTGCCAGCAGTTTAGGGACTAGCGGGAGCAATGAGCAGTTCTTC. This sequence encodes CASSLGTSGSNEQFF.

The chain has TRBV5-1 and TRBJ1-2; 9 nucleotides agree with TRBD1. CDR3 length: 13 amino acids. The V segment lost 5 bases and the J segment 6 bases; nucleotides outside the gene matches: 5. The germline gives CDR1 SGHRS, CDR2 YFSETQ. CDR3 loop: CASRPDRGDGYTF. The CDR3, as DNA: TGCGCCAGCAGACCGGACAGGGGAGATGGCTACACCTTC. The entire variable domain, with the rest obtained from reference TRBV5-1 and TRBJ1-2, is as follows: KAGVTQTPRYLIKTRGQQVTLSCSPISGHRSVSWYQQTPGQGLQFLFEYFSETQRNKGNFPGRFSGRQFSNSRSEMNVSTLELGDSALYLCASRPDRGDGYTFGSGTRLTVV.

The chain links TRBV5-1 to TRBJ2-5, with 9 bases lining up with TRBD2. CDR1 is SGHRS, CDR2 YFSETQ, per germline. The CDR3 is made up of 15 amino acids. J gave up 5 bases and V 4 bases, and 9 bases lay outside the gene matches. CDR3 in amino acids: CASSGSGGEVETQYF. The CDR3 DNA reads as TGCGCCAGCAGCGGTAGCGGGGGAGAGGTGGAGACCCAGTACTTC.

The V gene is TRBV6-1, the J gene TRBJ1-5; D remains unclear. Looked up from germline, CDR1 is MNHNS and CDR2 is SASEGT. The length of the CDR3 is 15 residues. V lost 4 bases and J lost 0, with 10 bases in between. The CDR3 here is CASSAAEFSNQPQHF. DNA of the CDR3: TGTGCCAGCAGTGCGGCGGAGTTTAGCAATCAGCCCCAGCATTTT.

The rearrangement links TRBV11-2 to TRBJ2-1; 13 positions agree with TRBD2. The length of the CDR3 is 17 residues. V dropped 6 bases and J dropped 0; count of bases not matched to a gene: 5. The V gene's germline CDR1 is SGHAT and CDR2 FQNNGV. CDR3 bases: TGTGCCAGCAGGGGGACTAGCGGGAAAAGCTCCTACAATGAGCAGTTCTTC. Its translation is CASRGTSGKSSYNEQFF.

This chain links TRBV5-4 with TRBJ2-5; TRBD2 matches at 8 bases. In germline, CDR1 is SGHNT, CDR2 YYREEE (reference sequence). The CDR3 contains 17 residues. Trimming took 2 bases from V and 4 from J; bases not matched to a gene: 13. CDR3 amino acids: CASSFFGSFTSGETQYF. As DNA, the CDR3 is TGTGCCAGCAGCTTTTTTGGATCATTCACTAGCGGAGAGACCCAGTACTTC.

The J gene is TRBJ2-7, the V gene TRBV7-3; D remains ambiguous. V was cut by 5 bases and J by 0 bases, with 11 bases left in between. From germline, CDR1 is SGHTA and CDR2 FQGTGA. The CDR3 contains 14 residues. CDR3 sequence (DNA): TGTGCCAGCAGCGAGGCCCTCGTCTCCTACGAGCAGTACTTC. Residues: CASSEALVSYEQYF.

DNA for the CDR3: TGCGCCAGCAGTGCAGGATTCGGGACTAGAATCGGGGAGACCCAGTACTTC. Translating it yields CASSAGFGTRIGETQYF. The chain has TRBV10-2 and TRBJ2-5; 8 bases agree with TRBD2. The length of the CDR3 is 17 residues. After removal of 4 bases from V and 5 bases from J, the junction contained 15 bases not matched to a gene. CDR1 and CDR2 (germline): WSHSY, SAAADI.

The chain joins TRBV4-2 to TRBJ2-7; 12 positions agree with TRBD1. The V segment lost 0 bases and the J segment 2 bases; nucleotides outside the gene matches: 8. The length of the CDR3 is 18 residues. Per germline, CDR1 LGHNA and CDR2 YNFKEQ. The CDR3, as DNA: TGTGCCAGCAGCCAAGATCCGTCGGGACAGGGGGCGGCCTACGAGCAGTACTTC. Translating it yields CASSQDPSGQGAAYEQYF.

The sample holds one count of this clone. The chain links TRBV5-4 to TRBJ1-1; maybe TRBD1 (6 bases). The V end lost 4 bases, the J end lost 1 base, and 8 bases lay between the germline ends. The germline gives CDR1 SGHNT, CDR2 YYREEE (reference sequence). The CDR3 consists of 13 residues. The CDR3 here is CASSRGQNTEAFF. The CDR3 DNA is TGTGCCAGCAGCCGGGGACAGAACACTGAAGCTTTCTTT.

The V gene is TRBV11-2, the J gene TRBJ1-2; D perhaps matches TRBD1 (5 bases). This CDR3 has 14 amino acids. From germline, CDR1 is SGHAT and CDR2 FQNNGV. V shed 3 bases and J shed 8 bases, with 16 bases lying between them. The CDR3 sequence: CASSFDSSNRGYTF. The CDR3 region has the DNA TGTGCCAGCAGCTTTGACAGTTCAAATAGGGGCTACACCTTC.